The next 24 T cell receptor beta chains were all read from a single sample in a study of blood T cell repertoires in COVID-19. Libraries were prepared by immunoSEQ multiplex PCR; TCRdb keeps only in-frame clonotypes and omits some of them. The sample lists around 150,000 clones; 70% to 90% were seen once. Sequences were obtained from PBMCs or T cells enriched from blood (not recorded which). The receptor set was obtained from a man aged 40-49 years who had recovered from COVID-19.

This clone has only one observation. The chain combines TRBV2 with TRBJ1-3; the D gene is possibly TRBD1 (6 bases). V was pared by 7 bases and J by 0 bases, with 13 bases between. Per germline, CDR1 SNHLY and CDR2 FYNNEI. The CDR3 sequence is 15 residues long. The CDR3 sequence: CASMAGAFSGNTIYF. The CDR3 bases are TGTGCCAGCATGGCAGGGGCCTTCTCTGGAAACACCATATATTTT.

The chain uses TRBV6-5 and TRBJ2-1; the match to TRBD1 covers 10 bases. J was trimmed by 8 bases and V by 6 bases; bases with no gene match: 7. The CDR3 loop spans 14 amino acids. Germline V gene lookup returns CDR1 MNHEY and CDR2 SVGAGI. CDR3 coding DNA: TGTGCCAGCAGGGAGGACAGGGGGTCAGATGAGCAGTTCTTC. The encoded protein is CASREDRGSDEQFF.

The genes are TRBV7-6 and TRBJ2-1; TRBD1 might be the D (5 bases). Germline V gene lookup returns CDR1 SGHVS and CDR2 FNYEAQ. The CDR3 consists of 16 residues. Trimming pared 5 bases from V and 0 bases from J, leaving 14 bases between. The CDR3 DNA is TGTGCCAGCAGCCTGGGGCCCCAGAGCTCCTACAATGAGCAGTTCTTC. Protein product: CASSLGPQSSYNEQFF.

V gene TRBV2 combines with J gene TRBJ1-4; 7 nucleotides agree with TRBD1. CDR1 and CDR2 (germline): SNHLY, FYNNEI. V dropped 6 bases and J dropped 6; count of bases not matched to a gene: 10. This CDR3 has 15 residues. CDR3 sequence: CASSKRQGADEKLFF. In DNA, the CDR3 is TGTGCCAGCAGCAAAAGACAGGGAGCGGATGAAAAACTGTTTTTT.

This chain connects TRBV6-6 to TRBJ2-7, with 9 positions matching TRBD2. This CDR3 comprises 15 residues. The germline CDR1 and CDR2 sequences are MNHNY and SVGAGI (reference sequence). Unmatched junction bases numbered 14, after V lost 10 bases and J lost 4 bases. CDR3 loop: CATSPFGGGAYEQYF. CDR3 nucleotides: TGTGCCACCTCCCCGTTCGGCGGGGGGGCATACGAGCAGTACTTC.

V is TRBV3-1 (or the pseudogene TRBV3-2) and J is TRBJ2-3; 14 positions agree with TRBD2. The germline gives CDR1 LGHDT, CDR2 YNNKEL (reference sequence). V gave up 1 base and J gave up 2 bases; unmatched junction bases: 8. CDR3 length: 19 amino acids. CDR3 loop: CASSQVGLAGVPLTDTQYF. The CDR3 nucleotides are TGTGCCAGCAGCCAAGTGGGACTAGCGGGGGTACCACTCACAGATACGCAGTATTTT.

The rearrangement uses TRBV7-3 and TRBJ1-6; possible D gene TRBD1, 6 bases. V was cut by 4 bases and J by 5 bases, with 9 bases left in between. The V gene's germline CDR1 is SGHTA and CDR2 FQGTGA. The CDR3 loop spans 14 amino acids. The chain's CDR3 is CASSSRGNNSPLHF. CDR3 nucleotide sequence: TGTGCCAGCAGCTCCAGGGGCAATAATTCACCCCTCCACTTT.

This clone was found a few times. V gene TRBV5-4 combines with J gene TRBJ1-2, with no clear D. V lost 0 bases, J lost 7 bases, and 16 bases lay in between. In germline, CDR1 is SGHNT, CDR2 YYREEE (reference sequence). The CDR3 is 15 residues long. The CDR3 nucleotides are TGTGCCAGCAGCTTGGAATTCCAAGCACTAAGTGGCTACACCTTC. Its protein product is CASSLEFQALSGYTF.

J is TRBJ1-2 and V is TRBV5-1; D is perhaps TRBD1 (6 bases). This CDR3 has 17 amino acids. Germline V gene lookup returns CDR1 SGHRS and CDR2 YFSETQ. The V and J ends lost 4 bases and 4 bases respectively, with 23 bases between them. CDR3 amino acids: CASSVGGIRTFTYGYTF. Written as DNA, the CDR3 is TGCGCCAGCAGCGTAGGGGGTATTAGAACCTTTACCTATGGCTACACCTTC.

This chain joins TRBV30 and TRBJ2-5, with 13 bases aligning to TRBD2. Germline V gene sequence: CDR1 GTSNPN, CDR2 SVGIG (reference sequence). Unmatched junction bases numbered 4, after V lost 1 base and J lost 2 bases. CDR3 length: 16 residues. The CDR3, as DNA: TGTGCCTGGAGTGGACTAGCGGGGGGCAGTCAAGAGACCCAGTACTTC. Translating gives CAWSGLAGGSQETQYF.

This clone was seen at least ten times. The V and J genes are TRBV10-3 and TRBJ2-7, with 7 bases that match TRBD1. The CDR3 has 14 amino acids. The J segment lost 0 bases and the V segment lost 11 bases, leaving 10 bases of the junction unmatched. Germline V gene lookup returns CDR1 ENHRY and CDR2 SYGVKD. CDR3 sequence reads: CASRDSTSSYEQYF. In nucleotides, the CDR3 is TGTGCCTCCCGGGACAGCACTAGCTCCTACGAGCAGTACTTC.

V usage is TRBV5-1 and J usage is TRBJ2-1; TRBD1 matches 8 bases. Unmatched junction bases numbered 2, after V lost 1 base and J lost 5 bases. CDR3 size: 14 residues. CDR1 is SGHRS, CDR2 YFSETQ, per germline. The CDR3 protein is CASSLSDRDNEQFF. CDR3 DNA sequence: TGCGCCAGCAGCTTGTCGGACAGGGACAATGAGCAGTTCTTC.

The chain is built from TRBV19 and TRBJ2-7; 10 nucleotides match TRBD2. The CDR3 covers 16 residues. Germline CDR1 is LNHDA and CDR2 is SQIVND (reference sequence). Trimming removed 5 bases from V and 3 bases from J; junction bases left unmatched: 10. CDR3 sequence: CASSVLSGGAVYEQYF. The CDR3 nucleotides read TGTGCCAGTAGTGTGCTGAGCGGGGGGGCCGTCTACGAGCAGTACTTC.

The V gene is TRBV5-8, the J gene TRBJ2-3, with D perhaps matching TRBD1 or TRBD2 (5 bases each). The germline V gene has CDR1 SGHTS and CDR2 YDEGEE. Trimming pared 4 bases from V and 2 bases from J, leaving 20 bases between. This CDR3 has 17 residues. In nucleotides, the CDR3 is TGTGCCAGCAGCCTGGGACGGAGACCCCTCGACACAGATACGCAGTATTTT. Translating it yields CASSLGRRPLDTDTQYF.

The chain has TRBV4-1 and TRBJ2-3, with TRBD2 matching over 10 bases. The CDR3 runs to 13 residues. The V gene's germline CDR1 is MGHRA and CDR2 YSYEKL. The V and J ends lost 9 bases and 1 base, in that order; junction bases with no gene match: 1. CDR3 protein: CASLAGGTDTQYF. The CDR3 nucleotides are TGCGCCAGTCTAGCGGGGGGCACAGATACGCAGTATTTT.

This clone was counted once. The rearrangement links TRBV2 to TRBJ2-1; TRBD2 aligns across 8 bases. In germline, CDR1 is SNHLY, CDR2 FYNNEI. CDR3 length: 16 amino acids. The trim removed 8 bases at V and 1 base at J, leaving 10 bases unmatched. The CDR3 spells CASHLPAGGSYNEQFF. CDR3 DNA: TGTGCCAGCCATCTTCCGGCGGGGGGATCCTACAATGAGCAGTTCTTC.

This clone was picked up one time. J is TRBJ2-5 and V is TRBV2, with TRBD1 identical over 8 bases. Germline CDR1 SNHLY, CDR2 FYNNEI. The CDR3 is 13 amino acids. The ends lost 5 bases at V and 5 bases at J; junction bases unmatched: 4. This CDR3 reads CASSKQGDETQYF. Written as DNA, the CDR3 is TGTGCCAGCAGTAAACAGGGGGATGAGACCCAGTACTTC.

The rearrangement uses TRBV18 and TRBJ1-5; D ambiguous. This CDR3 region has 13 residues. Germline CDR1 is KGHSH and CDR2 is LQKENI. Trimming took off 3 bases at V and 3 bases at J, with 6 bases between the two ends. The CDR3 nucleotides are TGTGCCAGCTCACCCGGGGACAATCAGCCCCAGCATTTT. This sequence encodes CASSPGDNQPQHF. Full variable domain (remainder filled in from reference TRBV18 and TRBJ1-5): NAGVMQNPRHLVRRRGQEARLRCSPMKGHSHVYWYRQLPEEGLKFMVYLQKENIIDESGMPKERFSAEFPKEGPSILRIQQVVRGDSAAYFCASSPGDNQPQHFGDGTRLSIL.

This clone was observed once. This chain connects TRBV14 to TRBJ2-5, with D perhaps TRBD2 (6 bases). V gave up 7 bases and J gave up 1 base, with 13 bases separating them. From germline, CDR1 is SGHDN and CDR2 FVKESK. This CDR3 region has 14 residues. The CDR3 sequence: CASTPGGPQETQYF. The CDR3 nucleotides are TGTGCCAGCACCCCCGGAGGGCCCCAAGAGACCCAGTACTTC.

Here the CDR3 DNA reads TGTGCCAGCAAAGAGAGGGCCAAAAACATTCAGTACTTC. Translated, it gives CASKERAKNIQYF. The chain uses TRBV9 and TRBJ2-4; D is uncertain. V lost 6 bases to trimming and J lost 1 base, with 8 bases between them. Germline assignment: CDR1 SGDLS and CDR2 YYNGEE. The CDR3 is 13 amino acids.

This rearrangement joins TRBV5-1 to TRBJ1-6; 8 bases map to TRBD1. The CDR3 has 14 amino acids. The germline gives CDR1 SGHRS, CDR2 YFSETQ. V lost 4 bases and J lost 6; bases outside the gene matches: 3. CDR3 sequence: CASSAGQANSPLHF. The DNA for the CDR3 is TGCGCCAGCAGCGCGGGACAGGCTAATTCACCCCTCCACTTT.

The chain recombines TRBV7-8 with TRBJ2-1; tentatively, D is TRBD1 (5 bases). Trimming removed 2 bases at V and 10 bases at J, with 9 bases between. Germline V gives CDR1 SGHVS, CDR2 FQNEAQ. The CDR3 covers 12 residues. The CDR3 DNA reads as TGTGCCAGCAGCTTACAGGGTTACGAGCAGTTCTTC. This encodes CASSLQGYEQFF.

The chain employs TRBV11-2 and TRBJ2-2; D is unresolved. The CDR3 is 14 residues long. The V gene lost 5 bases and the J gene lost 7 bases, with 14 bases spanning the gap. Germline V gene data show CDR1 as SGHAT and CDR2 as FQNNGV. The CDR3 is CASSPERTGGELFF. CDR3 DNA: TGTGCCAGCAGCCCAGAGAGAACGGGCGGGGAGCTGTTTTTT.

The genes are TRBV12-3 or TRBV12-4 and TRBJ2-3, with 11 bases that match TRBD2. The CDR3 covers 13 residues. The CDR3 sequence is CASGGDSTDTQYF. The CDR3 region has the DNA TGTGCTAGCGGGGGGGACAGCACAGATACGCAGTATTTT.